What follows is one T cell receptor beta chain and its context. This sample stems from a study of shared clonotypes between healthy human individuals. Sequenced by immunoSEQ multiplex PCR; TCRdb stores in-frame clones only, minus some. Here the sample spans roughly 2.5 million clones, approximately 94% being singletons. Germline V gene lookup returns CDR1 SQVTM and CDR2 ANQGSEA. V lost 4 bases and J 2 bases, leaving 8 bases between the germline ends. This CDR3 is 12 amino acids long. Sequencing was done on a sample of naive CD4+ T cells sorted from blood. Specified subset: CD45RA+ positively selected. This TCR was recovered from a man aged 18 to 30 in good health. The chain carries TRBV29-1 and TRBJ2-5, with D maybe TRBD2 (5 bases). The CDR3 protein is CSVVSGQETQYF. The DNA of the CDR3 is TGCAGCGTTGTCTCGGGGCAAGAGACCCAGTACTTC.